A single T cell receptor (beta chain) is shown here with its context. What it recognizes is unknown. The study amplified TCR beta CDR3 regions using RNA transcripts. HTBI primers were used in a first-round RT-PCR, which preceded a second-round multiplex PCR. In TCRdb, the multiplex PCR reads were re-called with MiXCR into one record per CDR3 protein. The table lists roughly 480,000 distinct CDR3 sequences, approximately 15% of them singletons, with about 9.4% in the top ten. This entry comes from a study of Graves' ophthalmopathy and Graves' hyperthyroidism. Notes on the study in general: This model predicted ophthalmopathy progression (sensitivity around 71%, specificity around 72%). In blood appeared most of the expanded thyroid clonotypes whose frequency exceeded 0.001.

CDR1 and CDR2 from the germline V gene are MNHEY and SVGEGT. The CDR3 sequence is 16 residues long. The V gene lost 5 bases and the J gene lost 3 bases, with 14 bases spanning the gap. Someone took the PBMCs out of 9.5 to 10 ml of fresh peripheral blood. The sample taken for sequencing was blood. The rearrangement uses TRBV6-2 or TRBV6-3 and TRBJ2-6, with no clear D. The clonotype was recovered from a woman aged 25 to 39 with Graves' ophthalmopathy. CDR3 nucleotides: TGTGCCAGCAGTCAGAGCCTTGGGGTTGGGGCCAACGTCCTGACTTTC. It is translated as CASSQSLGVGANVLTF.